Given below is one T cell receptor (beta chain) in context. This entry comes from a study of blood T cell repertoires in COVID-19. Study-wide background: Donors in the United States, Italy and Spain gave samples during acute or convalescent COVID-19.

Clones were read by immunoSEQ multiplex PCR, and TCRdb kept only the in-frame ones, dropping some. The data contain under 40,000 clones, around 95% of them singletons. Germline V gives CDR1 SGHVS, CDR2 FQNEAQ. V gave up 1 base and J gave up 1 base, with 8 bases separating them. This CDR3 comprises 15 residues. The sequencing sample was made of peripheral blood. The TCR was taken from a human donor with active COVID-19. The donor label of this sample is uncertain. The rearrangement uses TRBV7-8 and TRBJ1-5; D remains ambiguous. DNA of the CDR3: TGTGCCAGCAGCTTAGGGGCGAGAAGCAATCAGCCCCAGCATTTT. As protein: CASSLGARSNQPQHF.